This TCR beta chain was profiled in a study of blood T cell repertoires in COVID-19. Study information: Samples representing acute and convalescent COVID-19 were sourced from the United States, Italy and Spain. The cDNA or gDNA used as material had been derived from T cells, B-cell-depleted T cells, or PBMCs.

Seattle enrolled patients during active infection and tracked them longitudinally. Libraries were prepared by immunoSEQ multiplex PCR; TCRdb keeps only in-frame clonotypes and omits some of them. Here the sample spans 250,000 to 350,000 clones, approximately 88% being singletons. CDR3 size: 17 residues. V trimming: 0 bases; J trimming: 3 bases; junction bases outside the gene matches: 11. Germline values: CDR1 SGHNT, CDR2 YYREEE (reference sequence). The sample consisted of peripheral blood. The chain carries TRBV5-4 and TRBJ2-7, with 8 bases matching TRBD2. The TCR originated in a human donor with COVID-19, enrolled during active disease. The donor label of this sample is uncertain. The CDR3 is CASSLGGRAGGGYEQYF. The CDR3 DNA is TGTGCCAGCAGCTTGGGAGGCCGGGCGGGAGGAGGCTACGAGCAGTACTTC.